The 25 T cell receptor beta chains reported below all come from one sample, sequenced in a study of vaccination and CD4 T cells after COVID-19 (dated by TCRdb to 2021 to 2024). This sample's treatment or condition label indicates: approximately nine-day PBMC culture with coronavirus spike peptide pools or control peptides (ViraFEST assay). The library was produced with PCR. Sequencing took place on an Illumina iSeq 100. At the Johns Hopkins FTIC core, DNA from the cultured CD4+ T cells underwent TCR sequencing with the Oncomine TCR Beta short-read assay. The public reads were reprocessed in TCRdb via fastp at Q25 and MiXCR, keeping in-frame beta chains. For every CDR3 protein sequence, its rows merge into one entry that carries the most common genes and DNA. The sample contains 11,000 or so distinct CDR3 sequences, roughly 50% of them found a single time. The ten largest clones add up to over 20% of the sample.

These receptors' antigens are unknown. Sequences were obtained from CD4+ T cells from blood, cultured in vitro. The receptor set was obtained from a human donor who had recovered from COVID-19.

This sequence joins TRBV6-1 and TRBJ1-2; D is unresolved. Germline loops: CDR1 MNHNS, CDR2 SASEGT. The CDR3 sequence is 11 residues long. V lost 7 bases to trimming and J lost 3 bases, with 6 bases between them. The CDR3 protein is CASKTYYGYTF. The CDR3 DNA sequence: TGTGCCAGCAAGACATACTATGGCTACACCTTC.

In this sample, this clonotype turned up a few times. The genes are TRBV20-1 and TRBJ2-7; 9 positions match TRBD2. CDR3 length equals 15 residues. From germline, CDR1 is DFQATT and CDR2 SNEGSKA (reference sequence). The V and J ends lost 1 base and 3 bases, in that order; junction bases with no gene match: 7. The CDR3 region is CSARAVAGGNYEQYF. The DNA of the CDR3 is TGCAGTGCTAGAGCGGTGGCGGGGGGGAACTACGAGCAGTACTTC.

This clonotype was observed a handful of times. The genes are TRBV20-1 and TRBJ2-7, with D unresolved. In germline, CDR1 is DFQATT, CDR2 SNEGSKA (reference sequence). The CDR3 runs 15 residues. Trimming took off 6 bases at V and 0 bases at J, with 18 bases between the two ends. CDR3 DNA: TGCAGTGCCTTCCCTCTCAAGCGCAGCTCCTACGAGCAGTACTTC. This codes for CSAFPLKRSSYEQYF.

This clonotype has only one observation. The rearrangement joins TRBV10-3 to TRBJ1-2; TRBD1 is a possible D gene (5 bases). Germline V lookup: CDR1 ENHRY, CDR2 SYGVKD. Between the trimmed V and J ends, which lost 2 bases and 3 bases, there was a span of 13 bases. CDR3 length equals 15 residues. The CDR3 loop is CAISEAGRLDYGYTF. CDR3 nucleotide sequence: TGTGCCATCAGTGAGGCAGGGCGGCTGGACTATGGCTACACCTTC.

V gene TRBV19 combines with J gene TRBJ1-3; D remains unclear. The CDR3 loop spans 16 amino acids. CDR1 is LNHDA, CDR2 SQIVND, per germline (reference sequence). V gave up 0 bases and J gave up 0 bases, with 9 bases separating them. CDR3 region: CASSIDPASSGNTIYF. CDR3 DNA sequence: TGTGCCAGTAGTATAGACCCGGCTAGCTCTGGAAACACCATATATTTT.

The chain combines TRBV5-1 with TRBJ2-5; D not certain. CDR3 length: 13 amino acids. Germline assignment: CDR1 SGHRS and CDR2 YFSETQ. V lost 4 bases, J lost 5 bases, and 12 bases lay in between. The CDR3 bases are TGCGCCAGCAGCGTCATGGCCCGGGAGACCCAGTACTTC. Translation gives CASSVMARETQYF.

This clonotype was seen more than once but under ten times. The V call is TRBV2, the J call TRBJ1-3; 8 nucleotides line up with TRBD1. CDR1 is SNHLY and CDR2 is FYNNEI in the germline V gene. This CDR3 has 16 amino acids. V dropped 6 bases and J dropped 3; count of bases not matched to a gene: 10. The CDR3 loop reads CASRPRQGRSGNTIYF. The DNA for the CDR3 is TGTGCCAGCAGACCCCGACAGGGGCGGAGTGGAAACACCATATATTTT.

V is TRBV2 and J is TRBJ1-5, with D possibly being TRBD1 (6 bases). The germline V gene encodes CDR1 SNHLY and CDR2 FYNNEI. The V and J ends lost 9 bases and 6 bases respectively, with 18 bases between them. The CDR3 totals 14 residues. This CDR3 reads CASTTQGSGQPQHF. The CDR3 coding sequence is TGTGCCAGTACTACTCAGGGGTCAGGTCAGCCCCAGCATTTT.

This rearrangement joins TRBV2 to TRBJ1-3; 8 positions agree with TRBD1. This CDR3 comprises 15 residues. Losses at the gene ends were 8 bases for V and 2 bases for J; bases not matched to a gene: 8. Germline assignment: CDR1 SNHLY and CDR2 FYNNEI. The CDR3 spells CASVLRQGTGNTIYF. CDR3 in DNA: TGTGCCAGCGTTCTTCGACAGGGGACTGGAAACACCATATATTTT.

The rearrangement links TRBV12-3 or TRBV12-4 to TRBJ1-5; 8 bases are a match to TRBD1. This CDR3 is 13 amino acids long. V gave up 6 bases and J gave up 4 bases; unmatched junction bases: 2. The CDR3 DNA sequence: TGTGCCAGCAGGCGACAGGGGAATCAGCCCCAGCATTTT. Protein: CASRRQGNQPQHF.

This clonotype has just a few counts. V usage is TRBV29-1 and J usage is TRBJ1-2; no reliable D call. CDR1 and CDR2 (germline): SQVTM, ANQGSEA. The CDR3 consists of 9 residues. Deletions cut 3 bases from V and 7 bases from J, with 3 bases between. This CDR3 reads CSVDGGYTF. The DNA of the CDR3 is TGCAGCGTTGATGGTGGCTACACCTTC.

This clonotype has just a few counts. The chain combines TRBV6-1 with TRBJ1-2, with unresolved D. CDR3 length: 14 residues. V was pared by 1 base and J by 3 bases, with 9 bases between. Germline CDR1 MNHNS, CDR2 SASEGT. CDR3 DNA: TGTGCCAGCAGTGAAGGGCAGTTTTACTATGGCTACACCTTC. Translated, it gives CASSEGQFYYGYTF.

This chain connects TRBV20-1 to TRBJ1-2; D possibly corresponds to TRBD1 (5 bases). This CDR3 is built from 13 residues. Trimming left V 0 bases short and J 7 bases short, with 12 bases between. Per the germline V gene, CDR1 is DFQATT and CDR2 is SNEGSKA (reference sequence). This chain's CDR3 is CSARDRRGLGYTF. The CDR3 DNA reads TGCAGTGCTAGAGATCGTCGGGGCCTTGGCTACACCTTC.

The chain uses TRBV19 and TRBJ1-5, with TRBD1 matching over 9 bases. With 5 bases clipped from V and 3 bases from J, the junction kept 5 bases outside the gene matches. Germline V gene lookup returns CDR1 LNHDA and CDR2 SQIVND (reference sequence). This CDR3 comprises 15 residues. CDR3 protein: CASSLGQGVNQPQHF. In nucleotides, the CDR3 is TGTGCCAGTAGTCTGGGACAGGGAGTCAATCAGCCCCAGCATTTT.

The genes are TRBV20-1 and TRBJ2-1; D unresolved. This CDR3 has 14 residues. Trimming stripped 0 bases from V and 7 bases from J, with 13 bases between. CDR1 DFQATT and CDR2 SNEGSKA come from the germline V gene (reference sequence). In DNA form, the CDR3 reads TGCAGTGCTAGAGATCCGATGGTCGGGAATGAGCAGTTCTTC. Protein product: CSARDPMVGNEQFF.

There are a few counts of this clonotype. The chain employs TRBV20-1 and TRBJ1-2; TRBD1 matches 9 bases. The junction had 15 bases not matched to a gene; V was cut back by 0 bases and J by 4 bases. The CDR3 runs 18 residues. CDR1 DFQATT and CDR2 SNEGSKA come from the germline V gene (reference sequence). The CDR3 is CSARDPGTGRGIVYGYTF. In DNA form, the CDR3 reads TGCAGTGCTAGAGATCCGGGGACAGGGCGCGGTATTGTCTATGGCTACACCTTC.

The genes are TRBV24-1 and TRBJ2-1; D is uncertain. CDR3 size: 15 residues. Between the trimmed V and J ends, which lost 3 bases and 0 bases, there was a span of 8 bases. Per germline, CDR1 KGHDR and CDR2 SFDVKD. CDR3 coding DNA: TGTGCCACCAGTGATAGCAGGTTCTCCTACAATGAGCAGTTCTTC. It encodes CATSDSRFSYNEQFF.

The CDR3 nucleotides read TGTGCCAGTAGTACCCGGGGACTAGCGGCATCCTACGAGCAGTACTTC. This encodes CASSTRGLAASYEQYF. J is TRBJ2-7 and V is TRBV19; 11 bases map to TRBD2. V was clipped by 4 bases and J by 1 base; unmatched bases: 6. The CDR3 contains 16 residues. Per the germline V gene, CDR1 is LNHDA and CDR2 is SQIVND (reference sequence).

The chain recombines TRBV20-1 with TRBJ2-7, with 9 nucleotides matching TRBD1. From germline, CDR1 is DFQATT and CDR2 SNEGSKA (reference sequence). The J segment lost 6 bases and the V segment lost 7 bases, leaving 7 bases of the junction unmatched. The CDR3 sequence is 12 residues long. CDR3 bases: TGCAGTGTCGGACAGGGGTTCCGCGAGCAGTACTTC. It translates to CSVGQGFREQYF.

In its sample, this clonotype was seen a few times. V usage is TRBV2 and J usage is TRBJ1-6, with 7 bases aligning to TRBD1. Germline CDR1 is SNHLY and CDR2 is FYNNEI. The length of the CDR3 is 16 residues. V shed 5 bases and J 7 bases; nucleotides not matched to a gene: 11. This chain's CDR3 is CASSPTGIRTNSPLHF. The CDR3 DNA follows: TGTGCCAGCAGTCCGACAGGGATCAGGACCAATTCACCCCTCCACTTT.

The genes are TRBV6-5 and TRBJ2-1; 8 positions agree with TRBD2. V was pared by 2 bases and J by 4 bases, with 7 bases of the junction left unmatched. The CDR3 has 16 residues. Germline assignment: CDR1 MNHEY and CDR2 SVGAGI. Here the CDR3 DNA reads TGTGCCAGCAGTTACGACTCGGGGGGGGCTTACAATGAGCAGTTCTTC. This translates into CASSYDSGGAYNEQFF.

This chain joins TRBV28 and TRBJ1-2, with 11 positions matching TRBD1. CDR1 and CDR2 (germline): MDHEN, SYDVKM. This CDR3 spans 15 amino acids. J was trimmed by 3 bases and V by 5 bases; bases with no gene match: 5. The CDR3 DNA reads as TGTGCCAGCAGTCTTGGACAGGGGGCCGACTATGGCTACACCTTC. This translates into CASSLGQGADYGYTF.

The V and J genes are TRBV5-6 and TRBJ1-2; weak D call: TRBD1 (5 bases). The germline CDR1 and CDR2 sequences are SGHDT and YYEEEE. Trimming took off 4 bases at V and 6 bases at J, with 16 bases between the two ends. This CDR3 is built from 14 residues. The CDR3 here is CASSPLGQTNGYTF. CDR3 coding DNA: TGTGCCAGCAGCCCCCTGGGGCAGACTAATGGCTACACCTTC.

CDR3 bases: TGTGCCAGCAGTGGTGAAGGGGACCTCTATAATTCACCCCTCCACTTT. Its protein product is CASSGEGDLYNSPLHF. The chain employs TRBV2 and TRBJ1-6; weak D call: TRBD1 (5 bases). CDR1 and CDR2 (germline): SNHLY, FYNNEI. The CDR3 has 16 amino acids. V lost 4 bases and J lost 3, with 13 bases in between.

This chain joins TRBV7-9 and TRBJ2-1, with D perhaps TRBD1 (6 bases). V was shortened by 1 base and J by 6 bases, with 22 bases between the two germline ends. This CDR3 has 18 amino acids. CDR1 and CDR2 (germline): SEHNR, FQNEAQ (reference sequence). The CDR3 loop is CASSLVFHVVRGGNEQFF. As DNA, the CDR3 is TGTGCCAGCAGCTTAGTGTTCCACGTGGTCCGAGGGGGCAATGAGCAGTTCTTC.